This TCR beta chain was captured by sequencing in a study of CD8 T cells in ankylosing spondylitis. One entry per CDR3 protein results from TCRdb running MiXCR on the 5' RACE reads. The sample comprises roughly 670,000 distinct CDR3 sequences, around 20% of which are singletons, and about 20% rests with the top ten. A remark on this clonotype: The antigen is undetermined.

Overall study results and limits: One TCR beta motif, made up of fewer than 10 highly homologous variants, appeared characteristic of ankylosing spondylitis blood. Disease-linked clones displayed a CD8+ phenotype and appeared relatively rarely in peripheral blood.

Looked up from germline, CDR1 is LNHNV and CDR2 is YYDKDF (reference sequence). This CDR3 spans 16 amino acids. V lost 4 bases, J lost 2 bases, and 16 bases lay in between. The TCR originated in a male donor with ankylosing spondylitis. The rearrangement links TRBV15 to TRBJ2-3; D unclear. Sequenced sample: blood, either unsorted or a sorted T cell fraction (not recorded which). This CDR3 reads CATSKGAVVNTDTQYF. The CDR3 DNA follows: TGTGCCACCAGCAAGGGTGCGGTAGTGAACACAGATACGCAGTATTTT.